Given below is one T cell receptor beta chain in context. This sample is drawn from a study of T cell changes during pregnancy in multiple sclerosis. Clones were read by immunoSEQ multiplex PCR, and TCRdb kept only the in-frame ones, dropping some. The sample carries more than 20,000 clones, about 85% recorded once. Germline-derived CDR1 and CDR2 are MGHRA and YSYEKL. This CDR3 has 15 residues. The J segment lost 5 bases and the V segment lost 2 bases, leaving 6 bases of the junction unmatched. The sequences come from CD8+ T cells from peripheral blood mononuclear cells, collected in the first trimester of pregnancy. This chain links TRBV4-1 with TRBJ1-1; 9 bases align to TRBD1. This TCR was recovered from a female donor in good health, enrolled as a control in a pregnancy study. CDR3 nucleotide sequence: TGCGCCAGCAGCCAACAGGGACAGGGAGGTACTGAAGCTTTCTTT. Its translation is CASSQQGQGGTEAFF.